A single sample gave rise to the 20 T cell receptor beta chains below, sequenced in a study of shared clonotypes between healthy human individuals. Some clones are missing from TCRdb's copy, which holds only in-frame ones; the method was immunoSEQ multiplex PCR. Among about 110,000 clones listed, about 67% were seen once. Sequencing used memory CD8+ T cells sorted from blood. Subset here: CD45RO+ cells pooled with CCR7-negative TemRA cells. All receptors come from a woman aged 25 to 39 in good health.

This clone has a handful of counts. The CDR3 sequence is CASSFIVAGTDTQYF. The CDR3 nucleotides read TGTGCCAGCAGTTTCATTGTGGCGGGAACAGATACGCAGTATTTT. The chain links TRBV27 to TRBJ2-3; possibly TRBD2 for D (6 bases). The CDR3 covers 15 residues. The V gene lost 3 bases and the J gene lost 3 bases, with 13 bases spanning the gap. Germline-derived CDR1 and CDR2 are MNHEY and SMNVEV (reference sequence).

The V and J genes are TRBV21-1 and TRBJ2-1; the table calls TRBD2, which could not be checked here. TRBV21-1 is a pseudogene. The CDR3 is 16 amino acids. CDR3 loop: CASSKGRERIYNEQFF. The CDR3 nucleotides are TGTGCCAGCAGCAAAGGGAGGGAGCGGATCTACAATGAGCAGTTCTTC.

CDR3 DNA: TGCGCCAGCAGTACGGGAGCGGGGAATGAGCAGTTCTTC. The encoded protein is CASSTGAGNEQFF. The gene calls are TRBV10-2 and TRBJ2-1; 7 bases match TRBD2. V trimming: 5 bases; J trimming: 7 bases; junction bases outside the gene matches: 5. Germline V lookup: CDR1 WSHSY, CDR2 SAAADI. The CDR3 is 13 amino acids.

The V call is TRBV11-3, the J call TRBJ2-1, with 12 bases matching TRBD2. CDR1 SGHNT and CDR2 YENEEA come from the germline V gene. The CDR3 is made up of 15 amino acids. With V trimmed by 4 bases and J by 10 bases, 8 bases remained unmatched. The CDR3 reads CASSSRTSGASEQFF. DNA for the CDR3: TGTGCCAGCAGCTCGAGGACTAGCGGGGCATCCGAGCAGTTCTTC. The variable domain in full, with the rest retrieved from reference TRBV11-3 and TRBJ2-1, is EAGVVQSPRYKIIEKKQPVAFWCNPISGHNTLYWYLQNLGQGPELLIRYENEEAVDDSQLPKDRFSAERLKGVDSTLKIQPAELGDSAVYLCASSSRTSGASEQFFGPGTRLTVL.

The chain joins TRBV27 to TRBJ2-1; a weak D match, TRBD2 (6 bases). Germline CDR1 is MNHEY and CDR2 is SMNVEV (reference sequence). The CDR3 is 14 residues long. V lost 2 bases and J lost 5, with 10 bases in between. CDR3 protein: CASSLRAGHNEQFF. The CDR3 DNA is TGTGCCAGCAGTTTAAGAGCGGGCCACAATGAGCAGTTCTTC.

The genes are TRBV2 and TRBJ2-1, with D possibly called TRBD1 or TRBD2 (5 bases each). Trimming pared 9 bases from V and 5 bases from J, leaving 14 bases between. CDR1 SNHLY and CDR2 FYNNEI come from the germline V gene. The CDR3 is made up of 13 amino acids. The DNA for the CDR3 is TGTGCCAGGAGCAGGGAGACCAACAATGAGCAGTTCTTC. Translating gives CARSRETNNEQFF. Complete variable domain (other parts from reference TRBV2 and TRBJ2-1): EPEVTQTPSHQVTQMGQEVILRCVPISNHLYFYWYRQILGQKVEFLVSFYNNEISEKSEIFDDQFSVERPDGSNFTLKIRSTKLEDSAMYFCARSRETNNEQFFGPGTRLTVL.

Here the CDR3 DNA reads TGTGCCAGCAGCGTGATGACTAGCGGGTGGGGTGAGCAGTTCTTC. Translating gives CASSVMTSGWGEQFF. The rearrangement joins TRBV5-5 to TRBJ2-1, with 10 nucleotides matching TRBD2. V trimming: 4 bases; J trimming: 9 bases; junction bases outside the gene matches: 10. CDR1 is SGHKS and CDR2 is YYEKEE in the germline V gene (reference sequence). CDR3 length: 15 amino acids. The variable domain in full, with the rest retrieved from reference TRBV5-5 and TRBJ2-1, is DAGVTQSPTHLIKTRGQQVTLRCSPISGHKSVSWYQQVLGQGPQFIFQYYEKEERGRGNFPDRFSARQFPNYSSELNVNALLLGDSALYLCASSVMTSGWGEQFFGPGTRLTVL.

The gene calls are TRBV15 and TRBJ2-3; TRBD1 matches 11 bases. J was trimmed by 5 bases and V by 5 bases; bases with no gene match: 6. Germline V gene lookup returns CDR1 LNHNV and CDR2 YYDKDF (reference sequence). The CDR3 covers 15 residues. In DNA, the CDR3 is TGTGCCACCAGCTCCGGGACAGGGGGAGGAGATACGCAGTATTTT. Its protein is CATSSGTGGGDTQYF.

V usage is TRBV5-1 and J usage is TRBJ2-5, with 9 bases fitting TRBD1. Germline CDR1 SGHRS, CDR2 YFSETQ. The CDR3 has 14 residues. V lost 3 bases, J lost 5 bases, and 5 bases stayed unmatched. Here the CDR3 DNA reads TGCGCCAGCAGCTCCGACAGGGGGTCGGAGACCCAGTACTTC. Protein product: CASSSDRGSETQYF.

In nucleotides, the CDR3 is TGTGCCAGCAGCCACCCCATGGGAAATGAGCAGTTCTTC. Its protein is CASSHPMGNEQFF. The chain recombines TRBV7-9 with TRBJ2-1, with D unresolved. Germline loops: CDR1 SEHNR, CDR2 FQNEAQ (reference sequence). This CDR3 has 13 residues. The ends were cut back, 5 bases at V and 7 bases at J, with 12 bases in the middle.

The chain uses TRBV29-1 and TRBJ1-1; D may be TRBD1 (6 bases). Germline V gene data show CDR1 as SQVTM and CDR2 as ANQGSEA. The V and J ends lost 0 bases and 0 bases respectively, with 11 bases between them. The CDR3 contains 15 residues. The CDR3 DNA reads as TGCAGCGTTGAAGATCTAGGGGGTTTGAACACTGAAGCTTTCTTT. Residues: CSVEDLGGLNTEAFF.

V and J are TRBV6-4 and TRBJ2-1, with D perhaps TRBD2 (7 bases). V dropped 10 bases and J dropped 8 bases, with 24 bases sitting between them. Germline-derived CDR1 and CDR2 are MRHNA and SNTAGT. The CDR3 loop spans 15 amino acids. The CDR3 DNA is TGTGCCACCCAAGCAGGACTAGGGGGAGGGCATGAGCAGTTCTTC. This encodes CATQAGLGGGHEQFF.

J is TRBJ2-6 and V is TRBV6-5; D gene unclear. Trimming took off 5 bases at V and 0 bases at J, with 8 bases between the two ends. The germline CDR1 and CDR2 sequences are MNHEY and SVGAGI. The CDR3 is made up of 15 amino acids. The CDR3 DNA reads as TGTGCCAGCAGTCCTCTATACTCTGGGGCCAACGTCCTGACTTTC. This gives the protein CASSPLYSGANVLTF.

This sequence joins TRBV5-1 and TRBJ2-2, with 11 bases that match TRBD2. Trimming took 6 bases from V and 0 from J; bases not matched to a gene: 1. Germline CDR1 reads SGHRS; CDR2 reads YFSETQ. This CDR3 comprises 15 residues. The CDR3 loop reads CASKTSGANTGELFF. CDR3 sequence (DNA): TGCGCCAGCAAGACTAGCGGGGCGAACACCGGGGAGCTGTTTTTT.

The CDR3, as DNA: TGTGCCAGCAGACCTGGACAGTATGGCTACACCTTC. As protein: CASRPGQYGYTF. V is TRBV2 and J is TRBJ1-2, with a possible D match to TRBD1 (6 bases). This CDR3 is 12 amino acids long. Deletions cut 6 bases from V and 5 bases from J, with 10 bases between. The germline V gene encodes CDR1 SNHLY and CDR2 FYNNEI.

This sequence joins TRBV29-1 and TRBJ2-2; D ambiguous. Between the trimmed V and J ends, which lost 4 bases and 2 bases, there was a span of 8 bases. Germline CDR1 and CDR2: SQVTM and ANQGSEA. The CDR3 length is 13 residues. CDR3 amino acids: CSVVTSNTGELFF. For the CDR3, the DNA is TGCAGCGTTGTAACTTCCAACACCGGGGAGCTGTTTTTT.

This chain links TRBV7-9 with TRBJ2-5; D unclear. Per germline, CDR1 SEHNR and CDR2 FQNEAQ (reference sequence). The CDR3 has 15 amino acids. V lost 0 bases and J lost 1, with 9 bases in between. This CDR3 reads CASSLALFLQETQYF. The CDR3 coding sequence is TGTGCCAGCAGCTTAGCGCTCTTCCTCCAAGAGACCCAGTACTTC.

This clone occurred many times. The chain is built from TRBV19 and TRBJ2-1; tentatively, D is TRBD2 (6 bases). Germline assignment: CDR1 LNHDA and CDR2 SQIVND (reference sequence). The length of the CDR3 is 15 residues. V was pared by 5 bases and J by 1 base, with 12 bases between. The CDR3 region is CASSWAGGSYNEQFF. The DNA for the CDR3 is TGTGCCAGTAGTTGGGCTGGGGGGTCCTACAATGAGCAGTTCTTC.

The genes are TRBV7-8 and TRBJ1-5, with D possibly being TRBD1 (5 bases). Germline V gene data show CDR1 as SGHVS and CDR2 as FQNEAQ. The CDR3 is 16 amino acids. Trimming pared 5 bases from V and 2 bases from J, leaving 16 bases between. The CDR3 spells CASSPSGGIGNQPQHF. The CDR3 coding sequence is TGTGCCAGCAGCCCCAGCGGGGGGATTGGCAATCAGCCCCAGCATTTT. The full variable domain, its missing parts supplied by reference TRBV7-8 and TRBJ1-5, is GAGVSQSPRYKVAKRGQDVALRCDPISGHVSLFWYQQALGQGPEFLTYFQNEAQLDKSGLPSDRFFAERPEGSVSTLKIQRTQQEDSAVYLCASSPSGGIGNQPQHFGDGTRLSIL.

This clone was seen a handful of times. The chain couples TRBV7-9 to TRBJ2-2, with no clear D. The CDR3 is 14 residues long. CDR1 SEHNR and CDR2 FQNEAQ come from the germline V gene (reference sequence). V lost 3 bases, J lost 3 bases, and 8 bases lay in between. CDR3 sequence: CASSFRAYTGELFF. In DNA form, the CDR3 reads TGTGCCAGCAGCTTTCGTGCCTACACCGGGGAGCTGTTTTTT.